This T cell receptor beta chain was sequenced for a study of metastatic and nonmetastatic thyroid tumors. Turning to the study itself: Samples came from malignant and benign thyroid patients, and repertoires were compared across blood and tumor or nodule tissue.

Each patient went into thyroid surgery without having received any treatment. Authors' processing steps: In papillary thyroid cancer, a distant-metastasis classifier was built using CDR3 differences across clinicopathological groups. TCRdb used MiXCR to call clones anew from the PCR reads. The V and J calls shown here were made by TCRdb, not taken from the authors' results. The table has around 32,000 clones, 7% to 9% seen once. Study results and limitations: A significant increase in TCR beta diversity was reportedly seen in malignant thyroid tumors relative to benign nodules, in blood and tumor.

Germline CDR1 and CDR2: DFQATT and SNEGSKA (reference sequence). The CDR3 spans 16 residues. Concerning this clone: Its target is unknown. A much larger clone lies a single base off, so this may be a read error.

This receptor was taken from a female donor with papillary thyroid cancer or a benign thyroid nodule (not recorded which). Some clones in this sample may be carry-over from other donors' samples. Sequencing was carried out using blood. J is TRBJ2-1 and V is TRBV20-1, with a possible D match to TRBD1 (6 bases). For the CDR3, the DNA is TGCAGTGCTATAAGGATCCGGACAGAGCTCTACAATGAGCAGCTCTTC. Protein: CSAIRIRTELYNEQLF.